Following are 11 T cell receptor beta chains from one sample sequenced in a study of neurological immune-mediated disorders. MiXCR was run by TCRdb on the 5' RACE reads, yielding one entry per CDR3 protein. The table lists 40,000 to 50,000 distinct CDR3 sequences, 2.5% of them singletons. The specimen was PBMCs. These receptors all come from a man aged 30 to 39 with multiple sclerosis.

This clonotype was observed at least ten times. The DNA for the CDR3 is TGTGCCAGCAGTTACTCGAGGACTAGCGGGAGAGTCTACGAGCAGTACTTC. This sequence encodes CASSYSRTSGRVYEQYF. The rearrangement joins TRBV6-2 or TRBV6-3 to TRBJ2-7, with TRBD2 matching over 13 bases. CDR1 MNHEY and CDR2 SVGEGT come from the germline V gene. Trimming cost V 0 bases and J 3 bases; bases outside gene matches: 5. This CDR3 comprises 17 residues.

This clonotype was counted many times. The chain uses TRBV28 and TRBJ2-7; 9 positions agree with TRBD1. CDR1 is MDHEN, CDR2 SYDVKM, per germline. This CDR3 region has 15 residues. V shed 3 bases, J shed 3 bases, and the junction held 6 bases outside the gene matches. CDR3 DNA: TGTGCCAGCAGTTTCCCGGGACAGGGAAACTACGAGCAGTACTTC. Its translation is CASSFPGQGNYEQYF. The variable domain in full, completed from reference TRBV28 and TRBJ2-7, reads DVKVTQSSRYLVKRTGEKVFLECVQDMDHENMFWYRQDPGLGLRLIYFSYDVKMKEKGDIPEGYSVSREKKERFSLILESASTNQTSMYLCASSFPGQGNYEQYFGPGTRLTVT.

The sample holds many counts of this clonotype. The rearrangement uses TRBV20-1 and TRBJ1-2; 8 bases fit TRBD1. This CDR3 region has 19 residues. Germline V gene data show CDR1 as DFQATT and CDR2 as SNEGSKA (reference sequence). The V gene end was trimmed by 0 bases and the J gene end by 0 bases; junction bases not matched to a gene: 15. The DNA of the CDR3 is TGCAGTGCTAGAGACTCAATCGACGAAAGGACAGGGACTAACTATGGCTACACCTTC. Translation gives CSARDSIDERTGTNYGYTF.

This clonotype was counted many times. The V gene is TRBV6-2 or TRBV6-3, the J gene TRBJ2-2; TRBD2 matches 9 bases. The CDR3 is made up of 15 amino acids. Per the germline V gene, CDR1 is MNHEY and CDR2 is SVGEGT. Unmatched junction bases numbered 5, after V lost 5 bases and J lost 4 bases. CDR3 residues: CASSLAGILTGELFF. The CDR3 region has the DNA TGTGCCAGCAGTCTAGCGGGAATCCTCACCGGGGAGCTGTTTTTT.

There are many counts of this clonotype. V and J are TRBV20-1 and TRBJ1-5, with TRBD1 identical over 8 bases. CDR1 is DFQATT and CDR2 is SNEGSKA in the germline V gene (reference sequence). The CDR3 is made up of 16 amino acids. The ends lost 5 bases at V and 0 bases at J; junction bases unmatched: 9. CDR3: CSAFEGTGYSNQPQHF. The CDR3 coding sequence is TGCAGTGCTTTCGAAGGGACAGGCTATAGCAATCAGCCCCAGCATTTT.

This clonotype was detected ten times or more. The V and J genes are TRBV12-3 or TRBV12-4 and TRBJ2-5, with D tentatively TRBD1 or TRBD2 (5 bases each). The CDR3 sequence is 14 residues long. Trimming removed 3 bases at V and 4 bases at J, with 12 bases between. CDR3 sequence reads: CASSFRQRLETQYF. The CDR3 DNA is TGTGCCAGCAGTTTCCGACAGCGGCTAGAGACCCAGTACTTC.

This clonotype was recorded at least ten times. This chain joins TRBV7-9 and TRBJ1-1; D is ambiguous. Trimming pared 4 bases from V and 4 bases from J, leaving 16 bases between. The CDR3 has 15 amino acids. Germline V gene sequence: CDR1 SEHNR, CDR2 FQNEAQ (reference sequence). CDR3 in DNA: TGTGCCAGCAGCTCCCATTTCGTAGAGGTCACTGAAGCTTTCTTT. Encoded protein: CASSSHFVEVTEAFF.

This clonotype has a count of ten or more. The chain uses TRBV7-9 and TRBJ1-1, with D uncertain. This CDR3 has 11 residues. V shed 5 bases and J shed 8 bases, with 9 bases lying between them. Germline CDR1 SEHNR, CDR2 FQNEAQ (reference sequence). The DNA for the CDR3 is TGTGCCAGCAGCCAGGTTCGGGAAGCTTTCTTT. It translates to CASSQVREAFF.

This clonotype was observed many times. V usage is TRBV20-1 and J usage is TRBJ2-5, with 7 bases aligning to TRBD2. Trimming cost V 1 base and J 2 bases; bases outside gene matches: 4. There are 14 residues in the CDR3. The germline gives CDR1 DFQATT, CDR2 SNEGSKA (reference sequence). CDR3 residues: CSARGLGGQETQYF. CDR3 sequence (DNA): TGCAGTGCTAGAGGTTTGGGGGGGCAAGAGACCCAGTACTTC.

This clonotype was counted at least ten times. The chain links TRBV20-1 to TRBJ1-6, with 8 positions matching TRBD1. The V gene's germline CDR1 is DFQATT and CDR2 SNEGSKA (reference sequence). The CDR3 consists of 12 residues. Unmatched junction bases numbered 7, after V lost 8 bases and J lost 10 bases. The CDR3 nucleotides are TGCAGTTTAGGACAGGGTGTATCACCCCTCCACTTT. It translates to CSLGQGVSPLHF.

The sample holds many counts of this clonotype. The chain is built from TRBV11-2 and TRBJ2-7; D remains unclear. The germline V gene encodes CDR1 SGHAT and CDR2 FQNNGV. V shed 2 bases and J shed 3 bases, with 8 bases lying between them. The CDR3 consists of 13 residues. In DNA form, the CDR3 reads TGTGCCAGCAGCTTAAACAATTTCTACGAGCAGTACTTC. Its translation is CASSLNNFYEQYF.